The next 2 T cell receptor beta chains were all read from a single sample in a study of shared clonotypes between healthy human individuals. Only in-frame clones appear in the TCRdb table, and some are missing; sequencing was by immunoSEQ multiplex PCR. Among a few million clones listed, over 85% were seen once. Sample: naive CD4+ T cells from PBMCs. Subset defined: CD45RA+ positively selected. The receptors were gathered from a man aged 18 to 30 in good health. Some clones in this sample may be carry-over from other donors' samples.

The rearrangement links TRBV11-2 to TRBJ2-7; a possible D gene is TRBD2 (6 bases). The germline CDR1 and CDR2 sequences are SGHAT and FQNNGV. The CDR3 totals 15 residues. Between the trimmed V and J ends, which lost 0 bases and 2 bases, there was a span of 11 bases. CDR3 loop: CASSLEGGPTYEQYF. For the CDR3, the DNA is TGTGCCAGCAGCTTAGAGGGAGGACCAACCTACGAGCAGTACTTC.

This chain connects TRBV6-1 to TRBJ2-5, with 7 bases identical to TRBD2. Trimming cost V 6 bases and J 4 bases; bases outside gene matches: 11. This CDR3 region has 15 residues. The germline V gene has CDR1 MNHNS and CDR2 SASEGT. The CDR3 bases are TGTGCCAGCAGACGTACCCTAGGGGAGGGAGAGACCCAGTACTTC. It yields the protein CASRRTLGEGETQYF.